These T cell receptor beta chains were read from a single sample in a study of blood T cell repertoires in COVID-19. TCRdb's table, derived via immunoSEQ multiplex PCR, lists solely in-frame clones and lacks some. This sample has about 250,000 clones, with over 80% found just once. Sequencing was done on a sample of peripheral blood. These receptors were obtained from a woman aged 40 to 50 who had recovered from COVID-19. The CDR3 runs from the conserved cysteine through the conserved F or W. A D gene is named only where the DNA matches it firmly. Size tells how often a clone was seen (once, few, many) or the class of an expanded clone, and some rows leave it out.

CDR3aa	CDR3nt	abundance	j_gene	d_gene	v_gene
CASSPLQGLGLRETQYF	TGTGCCAGCAGTCCCCTACAGGGGCTAGGTCTGAGAGAGACCCAGTACTTC	.	TRBJ2-5	TRBD1	TRBV28
CASSPGPGGYEQYF	TGTGCCAGCAGTCCCGGACCAGGAGGCTACGAGCAGTACTTC	.	TRBJ2-7	.	TRBV28
CAWSMTGNYGYTF	TGTGCCTGGAGTATGACAGGGAACTATGGCTACACCTTC	.	TRBJ1-2	TRBD1	TRBV30
CASSSTPGTGDQSNYGYTF	TGTGCCAGCAGTTCCACCCCCGGGACAGGGGACCAATCTAACTATGGCTACACCTTC	many	TRBJ1-2	TRBD1	TRBV28
CASSPAGTASYNEQFF	TGTGCCAGCAGCCCCGCCGGGACAGCATCCTACAATGAGCAGTTCTTC	.	TRBJ2-1	TRBD1	TRBV7-2
CASSAEVRGEQYF	TGTGCCAGCAGTGCCGAAGTCCGGGGTGAGCAGTACTTC	once	TRBJ2-7	.	TRBV12-3/TRBV12-4
CASSPEPAEVNEQFF	TGTGCCAGTAGTCCTGAGCCTGCCGAGGTCAATGAGCAGTTCTTC	few	TRBJ2-1	.	TRBV19
CASSVGTGAANVLTF	TGTGCCAGCAGCGTAGGGACAGGGGCTGCCAACGTCCTGACTTTC	.	TRBJ2-6	TRBD1	TRBV9
CASSGSVEKLFF	TGTGCCAGCAGCGGGTCGGTCGAAAAACTGTTTTTT	.	TRBJ1-4	.	TRBV2
CASSLDFRGGGEKLFF	TGTGCCAGCAGTTTAGATTTCCGGGGGGGAGGGGAAAAACTGTTTTTT	.	TRBJ1-4	.	TRBV28
CASSSDRSSYEQYF	TGTGCCAGCAGCTCGGACAGAAGCTCCTACGAGCAGTACTTC	.	TRBJ2-7	.	TRBV7-9
CASRAGTGGSGYTF	TGTGCCAGCAGGGCCGGGACAGGGGGCTCCGGCTACACCTTC	.	TRBJ1-2	TRBD1	TRBV6-5
CASRTNSYEQYF	TGTGCCAGCAGGACAAACTCCTACGAGCAGTACTTC	few	TRBJ2-7	.	TRBV28
CASSFRQGATYEQYF	TGTGCCAGCAGCTTCCGACAGGGGGCCACCTACGAGCAGTACTTC	.	TRBJ2-7	TRBD1	TRBV7-9
CASSQGGQGGSPLHF	TGCGCCAGCAGCCAAGGGGGACAGGGAGGCTCACCCCTCCACTTT	.	TRBJ1-6	TRBD1	TRBV4-1
CATSRWTYDSYEQYF	TGTGCCACCAGCAGATGGACATACGACTCCTACGAGCAGTACTTC	.	TRBJ2-7	.	TRBV15
CASGPRTGVNTGELFF	TGCGCCAGCGGACCCCGCACGGGGGTGAACACCGGGGAGCTGTTTTTT	.	TRBJ2-2	.	TRBV5-1
CASSQSTGPSGTEAFF	TGTGCCAGCAGCCAATCTACAGGGCCTTCGGGCACTGAAGCTTTCTTT	.	TRBJ1-1	.	TRBV4-2
CASSLAGNSPLHF	TGTGCCAGTAGTCTGGCAGGGAATTCACCCCTCCACTTT	.	TRBJ1-6	.	TRBV19
CASSLVPGNYGYTF	TGCGCCAGCAGCTTGGTCCCAGGGAACTATGGCTACACCTTC	few	TRBJ1-2	.	TRBV5-1
CASSLQGAKQPQHF	TGTGCCAGCAGTCTACAGGGGGCAAAGCAGCCCCAGCATTTT	.	TRBJ1-5	TRBD1	TRBV6-5
CASSAQTTSGGGNEQFF	TGTGCCAGCAGCGCCCAGACGACTAGCGGGGGTGGTAATGAGCAGTTCTTC	.	TRBJ2-1	TRBD2	TRBV7-6